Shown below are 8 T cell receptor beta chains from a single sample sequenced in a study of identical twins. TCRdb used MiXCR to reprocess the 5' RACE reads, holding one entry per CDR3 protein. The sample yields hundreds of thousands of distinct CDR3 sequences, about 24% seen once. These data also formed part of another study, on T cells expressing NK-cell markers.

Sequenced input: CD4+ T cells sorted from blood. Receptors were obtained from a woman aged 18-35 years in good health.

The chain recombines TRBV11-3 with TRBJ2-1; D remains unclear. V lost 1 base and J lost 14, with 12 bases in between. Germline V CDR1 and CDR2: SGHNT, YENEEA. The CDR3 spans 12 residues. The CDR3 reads CASSLGGNEKFF. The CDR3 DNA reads TGTGCCAGCAGCTTAGGGGGAAACGAAAAGTTCTTC. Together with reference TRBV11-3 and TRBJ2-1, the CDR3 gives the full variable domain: EAGVVQSPRYKIIEKKQPVAFWCNPISGHNTLYWYLQNLGQGPELLIRYENEEAVDDSQLPKDRFSAERLKGVDSTLKIQPAELGDSAVYLCASSLGGNEKFFGPGTRLTVL.

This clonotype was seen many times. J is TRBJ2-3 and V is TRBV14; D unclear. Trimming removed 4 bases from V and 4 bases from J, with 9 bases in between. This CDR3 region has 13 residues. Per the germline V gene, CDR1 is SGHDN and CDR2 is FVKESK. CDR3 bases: TGTGCCAGCAGCCCTAGGGTATCAGATACGCAGTATTTT. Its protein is CASSPRVSDTQYF.

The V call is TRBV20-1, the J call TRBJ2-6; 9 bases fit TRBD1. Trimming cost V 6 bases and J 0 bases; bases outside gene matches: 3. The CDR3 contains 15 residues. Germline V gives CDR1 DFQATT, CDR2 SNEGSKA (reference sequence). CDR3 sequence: CSAKGQGSGANVLTF. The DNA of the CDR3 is TGCAGTGCCAAGGGACAGGGCTCTGGGGCCAACGTCCTGACTTTC.

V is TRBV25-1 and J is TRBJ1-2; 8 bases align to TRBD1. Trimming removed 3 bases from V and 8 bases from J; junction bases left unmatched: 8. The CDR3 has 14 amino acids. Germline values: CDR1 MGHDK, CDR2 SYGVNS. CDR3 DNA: TGTGCCAGCAGTGACAGGGGGCGGAATGACGGCTACACCTTC. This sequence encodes CASSDRGRNDGYTF.

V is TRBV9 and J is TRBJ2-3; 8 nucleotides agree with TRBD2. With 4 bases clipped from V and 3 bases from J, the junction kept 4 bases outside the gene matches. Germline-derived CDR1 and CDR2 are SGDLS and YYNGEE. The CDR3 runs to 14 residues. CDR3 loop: CASSPLAGTDTQYF. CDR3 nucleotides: TGTGCCAGCAGCCCTTTAGCGGGAACAGATACGCAGTATTTT.

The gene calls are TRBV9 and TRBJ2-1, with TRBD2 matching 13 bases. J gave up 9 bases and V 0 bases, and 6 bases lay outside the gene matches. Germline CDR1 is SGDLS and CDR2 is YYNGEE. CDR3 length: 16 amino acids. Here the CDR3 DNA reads TGTGCCAGCAGCGTAGGGACTAGCGGGAGATGGGGTGAGCAGTTCTTC. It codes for CASSVGTSGRWGEQFF.

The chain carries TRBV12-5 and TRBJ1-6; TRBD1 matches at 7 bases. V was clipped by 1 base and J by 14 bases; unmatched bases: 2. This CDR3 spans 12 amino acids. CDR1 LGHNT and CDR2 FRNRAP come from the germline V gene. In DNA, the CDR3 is TGTGCTAGTGGTTTGGCGGACAGGTCCCTCCACTTT. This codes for CASGLADRSLHF.

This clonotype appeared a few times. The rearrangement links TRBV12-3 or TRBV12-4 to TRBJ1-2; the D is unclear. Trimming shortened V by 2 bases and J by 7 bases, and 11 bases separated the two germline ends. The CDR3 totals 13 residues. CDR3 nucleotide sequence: TGTGCCAGCAGTTTATTGATGTCGGGTGGCTACACCTTC. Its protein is CASSLLMSGGYTF.